This is a list of T cell receptor beta chains from one sample in a study of shared clonotypes between healthy human individuals. TCRdb's table, derived via immunoSEQ multiplex PCR, lists solely in-frame clones and lacks some. This sample has about 2 million clones, with approximately 95% found just once. The sequencing sample was made of naive CD4+ T cells sorted from blood. These receptors all stem from a man between 18 and 35 years old in good health. CDR3s include the opening cysteine and the closing phenylalanine or tryptophan.

v_call cdr3_aa
TRBV4-3 CASSALLEQYEKLFF
TRBV18 CASSPGTIDQETQYF
TRBV9 CASSASRREGGTYEQYF
TRBV5-6 CASRDYPNTGELFF
TRBV28 CASSLPPSGNSNQPQHF
TRBV6-6 CASRRTGVEKLFF
TRBV10-1 CASEGGTTPKLNTEAFF
TRBV29-1 CSVDGPRDYWYNEQFF
TRBV11-3 CASSLGKGNTEAFF
TRBV7-3 CASSLTSTDTYGYTF
TRBV5-1 CASWGAATDTQYF
TRBV4-1 CASSQDRASPLHF
TRBV6-1 CASSLGGVSNQPQHF
TRBV5-1 CASSLSGAYTEAFF
TRBV18 CASSASGGSYEQYF
TRBV7-2 CASSLARDRNYGYTF
TRBV4-1 CASSQRGGNTPPGELFF
TRBV10-3 CAISETGTANSGANVLTF
TRBV5-1 CASRQVPNTGELFF
TRBV6-5 CASSQTESHTGELFF
TRBV28 CASSGQVGGTEAFF
TRBV27 CASRNSGGNEQFF
TRBV2 CASSDVDVLTNEKLFF
TRBV5-1 CASSLGGRMNGELFF
TRBV18 CASSPLAGPVSYNEQFF
TRBV30 CAWGRDRLHQETQYF
TRBV2 CASTFLGGGNEQFF
TRBV6-1 CASSEAMQGQFISYEQYF
TRBV19 CASKEGPYNSPLHF
TRBV5-1 CASSLGDINTGELFF
TRBV18 CASSPAEDSPLHF
TRBV7-7 CASSPSVALSGANVLTF
TRBV5-1 CASSPLLATNEQFF
TRBV11-2 CASSTSKRISYNEQFF
TRBV7-8 CASSLGPGVDYGYTF
TRBV7-2 CASSIRGTGPSTDTQYF
TRBV7-6 CASSLNRGETQYF
TRBV10-3 CAIRLQGAGELFF
TRBV28 CASSPAGLVTGEKLFF
TRBV7-9 CASSLEGFGELFF
TRBV4-1 CASSQVTGTTSGNTIYF